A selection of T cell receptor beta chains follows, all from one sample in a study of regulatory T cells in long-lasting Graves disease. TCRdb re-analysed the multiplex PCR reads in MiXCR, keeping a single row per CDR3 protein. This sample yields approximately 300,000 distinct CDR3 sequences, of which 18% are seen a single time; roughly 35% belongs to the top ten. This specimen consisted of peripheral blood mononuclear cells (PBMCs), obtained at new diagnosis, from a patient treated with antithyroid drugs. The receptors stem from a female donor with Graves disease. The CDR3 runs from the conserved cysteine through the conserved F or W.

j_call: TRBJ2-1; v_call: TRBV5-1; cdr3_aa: CASSRGLAPNEQFF
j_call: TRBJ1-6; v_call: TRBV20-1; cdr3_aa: CSARQVSTYNSPLHF
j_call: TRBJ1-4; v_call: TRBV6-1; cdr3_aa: CASGFDRGGEKLFF
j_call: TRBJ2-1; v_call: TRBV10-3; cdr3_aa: CAISPGLAGGEQFF
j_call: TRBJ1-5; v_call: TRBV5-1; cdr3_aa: CASSLEGLNQPQHF
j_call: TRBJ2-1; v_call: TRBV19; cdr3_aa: CASSINLAGDYNEQFF
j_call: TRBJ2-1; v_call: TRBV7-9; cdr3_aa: CASSSPSGERLNEQFF
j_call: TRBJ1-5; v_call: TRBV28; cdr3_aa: CASSLSSVKGRQPQHF
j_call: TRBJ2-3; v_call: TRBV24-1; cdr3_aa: CATSQGNLDTQYF
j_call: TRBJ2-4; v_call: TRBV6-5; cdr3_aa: CASSSPGGAKNIQYF
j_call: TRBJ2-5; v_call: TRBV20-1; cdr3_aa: CSARSGLAIQETQYF
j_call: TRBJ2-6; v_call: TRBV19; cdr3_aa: CASSPRQGSSGANVLTF
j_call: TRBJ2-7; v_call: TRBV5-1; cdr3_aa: CASSLDRIGDEQYF
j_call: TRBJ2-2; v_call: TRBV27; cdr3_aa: CASSQGTQNTGELFF
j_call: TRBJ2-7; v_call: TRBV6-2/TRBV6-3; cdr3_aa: CASSLEDSYEQYF
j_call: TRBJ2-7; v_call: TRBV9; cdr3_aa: CASSVTETSGSYEQYF
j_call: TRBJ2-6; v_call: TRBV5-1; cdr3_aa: CASSAGQGLIWSF
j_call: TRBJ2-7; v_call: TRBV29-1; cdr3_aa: CSVEGSGAGTSGCEQYF
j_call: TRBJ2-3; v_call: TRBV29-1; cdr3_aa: CSVDSSGVTDTQYF
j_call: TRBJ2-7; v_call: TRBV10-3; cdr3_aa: CAISDPGGLGGEQYF
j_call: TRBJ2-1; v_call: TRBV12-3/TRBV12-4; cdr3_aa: CASSSGHDEQFF
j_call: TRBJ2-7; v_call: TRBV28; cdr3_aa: CASSLSDRGKGYEQYF
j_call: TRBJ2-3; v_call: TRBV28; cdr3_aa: CASISGTADTQYF
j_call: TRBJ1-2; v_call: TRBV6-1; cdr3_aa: CASRLGGYGYTF
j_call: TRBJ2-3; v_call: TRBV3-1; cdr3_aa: CASSLGLNTDTQYF
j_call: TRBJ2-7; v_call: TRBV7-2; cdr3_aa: CASSSHGLAGVGEQYF
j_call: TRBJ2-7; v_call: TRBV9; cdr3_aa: CASSGEVVGSYEQYF
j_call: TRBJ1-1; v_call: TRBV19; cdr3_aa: CASSMYRGDEAFF
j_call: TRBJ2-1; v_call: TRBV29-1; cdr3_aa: CSVEPTGFGEQFF
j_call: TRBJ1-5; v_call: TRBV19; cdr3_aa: CASRTGDNQPQHF
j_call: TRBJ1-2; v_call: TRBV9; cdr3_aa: CASSVDPPGKNGYTF
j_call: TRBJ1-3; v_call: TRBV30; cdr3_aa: CAWSHDGNTIYF
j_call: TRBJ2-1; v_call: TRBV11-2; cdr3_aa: CASSLGQGATSEQFF
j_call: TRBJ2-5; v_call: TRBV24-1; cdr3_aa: CATSGLGGEETQYF
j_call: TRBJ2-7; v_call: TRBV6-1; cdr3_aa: CASRPGPQRRYF
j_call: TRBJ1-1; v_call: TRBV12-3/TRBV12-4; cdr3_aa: CASSLRHSNTEAFF
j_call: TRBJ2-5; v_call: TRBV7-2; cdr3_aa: CASSLFRLAGLQETQYF
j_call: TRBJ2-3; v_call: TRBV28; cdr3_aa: CASSLMRASPTDTQYF
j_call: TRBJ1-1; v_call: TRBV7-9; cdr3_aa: CASRDVGEPGNTEAFF
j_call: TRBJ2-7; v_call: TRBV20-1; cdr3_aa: CSARSPGLLYEQYF
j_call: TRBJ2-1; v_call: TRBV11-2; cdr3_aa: CASSWRSGGPYNEQFF
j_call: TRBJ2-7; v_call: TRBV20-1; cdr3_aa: CSARRDSNVYEQYF
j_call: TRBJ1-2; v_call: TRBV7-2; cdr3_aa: CASSRQFGELYGYTF
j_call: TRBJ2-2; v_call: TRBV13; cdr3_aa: CASSLVSGVFGTGELFF